This is a list of T cell receptor beta chains from one sample in a study of T-cell memory formation after mild COVID-19. MiXCR was run by TCRdb on the 5' RACE reads, yielding one entry per CDR3 protein. The sample records more than 150,000 distinct CDR3 sequences, roughly 11% being singletons. Material for sequencing was PBMCs or a T cell subset sorted from them (not recorded which). These receptors came from a man aged 18-30 years who had mild COVID-19 (a few samples of this study predate the infection). Cell type and time point are not known. CDR3s include the opening cysteine and the closing phenylalanine or tryptophan. The order of the fields is V gene, D gene, J gene, CDR3 length, CDR3 protein. The D gene is left open where the match is weak.

TRBV2	-	TRBJ1-1	15	CASSERWSGDTEAFF
TRBV5-1	-	TRBJ1-4	15	CASSERHGLGEKLFF
TRBV4-2	TRBD1	TRBJ2-7	17	CASSQLIRDRGRREQYF
TRBV5-1	TRBD2	TRBJ2-5	16	CASSRGNSGGMETQYF
TRBV20-1	TRBD2	TRBJ2-5	15	CSARLAGSWEETQYF
TRBV3-1	-	TRBJ2-3	13	CASSQDSAGRQYF
TRBV6-5	TRBD2	TRBJ2-1	15	CASSRRTSGVNEQFF
TRBV5-1	-	TRBJ2-3	16	CASSLGPGLSPDTQYF
TRBV7-3	-	TRBJ2-1	14	CASSPGVSYNEQFF
TRBV7-3	TRBD1	TRBJ1-6	13	CASSFVAGGPLHF
TRBV4-2	-	TRBJ1-2	16	CASSHLQGTPSYGYTF
TRBV5-6	-	TRBJ1-6	15	CASSLDGGYNSPLHF
TRBV29-1	TRBD1	TRBJ2-7	14	CSVVTGTGAYEQYF
TRBV11-3	-	TRBJ2-2	13	CASSFSNTGELFF
TRBV10-3	TRBD1	TRBJ1-2	13	CAIGKTGGDGYTF
TRBV7-2	-	TRBJ1-2	17	CASSFSPYREPIRGYTF
TRBV3-1	-	TRBJ1-1	17	CASSQDSPLHKNTEAFF
TRBV6-4	TRBD1	TRBJ1-2	16	CASTTNLMTGKYGYTF
TRBV6-5	-	TRBJ2-4	14	CASSFGGIKNIQYF
TRBV20-1	TRBD2	TRBJ2-7	13	CSALAGGTYEQYF
TRBV19	TRBD1	TRBJ1-1	16	CASSRTGGALGTEAFF
TRBV12-3/TRBV12-4	-	TRBJ2-7	12	CASSQSSYEQYF